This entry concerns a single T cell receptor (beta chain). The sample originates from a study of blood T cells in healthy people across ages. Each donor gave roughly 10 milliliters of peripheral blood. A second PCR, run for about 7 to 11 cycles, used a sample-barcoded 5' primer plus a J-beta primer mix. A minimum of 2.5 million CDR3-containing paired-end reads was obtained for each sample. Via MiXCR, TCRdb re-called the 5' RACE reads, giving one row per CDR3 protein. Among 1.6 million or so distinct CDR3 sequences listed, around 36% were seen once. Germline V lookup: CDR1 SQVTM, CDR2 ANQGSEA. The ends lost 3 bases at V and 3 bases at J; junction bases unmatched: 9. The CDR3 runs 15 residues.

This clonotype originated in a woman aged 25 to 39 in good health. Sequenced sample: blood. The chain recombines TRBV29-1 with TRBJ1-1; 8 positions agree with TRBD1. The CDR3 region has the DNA TGCAGCGTTGACCCCGGGACAGGCAATGACACTGAAGCTTTCTTT. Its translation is CSVDPGTGNDTEAFF.